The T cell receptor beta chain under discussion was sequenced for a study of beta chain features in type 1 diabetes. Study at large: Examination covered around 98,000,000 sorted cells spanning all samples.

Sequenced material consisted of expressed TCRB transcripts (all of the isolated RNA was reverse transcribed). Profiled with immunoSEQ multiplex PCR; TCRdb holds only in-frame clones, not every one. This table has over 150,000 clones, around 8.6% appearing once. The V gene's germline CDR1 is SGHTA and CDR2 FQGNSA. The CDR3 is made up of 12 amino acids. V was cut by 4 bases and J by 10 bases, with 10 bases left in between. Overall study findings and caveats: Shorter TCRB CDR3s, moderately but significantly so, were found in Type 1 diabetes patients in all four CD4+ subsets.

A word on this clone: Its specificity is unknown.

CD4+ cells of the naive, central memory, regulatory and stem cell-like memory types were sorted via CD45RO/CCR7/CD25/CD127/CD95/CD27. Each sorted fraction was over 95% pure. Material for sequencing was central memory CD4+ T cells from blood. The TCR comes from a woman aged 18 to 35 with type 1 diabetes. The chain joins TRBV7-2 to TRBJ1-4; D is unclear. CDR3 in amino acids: CASSSSLGKLFF. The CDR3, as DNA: TGTGCCAGCAGCTCTAGCCTCGGAAAACTGTTTTTT.